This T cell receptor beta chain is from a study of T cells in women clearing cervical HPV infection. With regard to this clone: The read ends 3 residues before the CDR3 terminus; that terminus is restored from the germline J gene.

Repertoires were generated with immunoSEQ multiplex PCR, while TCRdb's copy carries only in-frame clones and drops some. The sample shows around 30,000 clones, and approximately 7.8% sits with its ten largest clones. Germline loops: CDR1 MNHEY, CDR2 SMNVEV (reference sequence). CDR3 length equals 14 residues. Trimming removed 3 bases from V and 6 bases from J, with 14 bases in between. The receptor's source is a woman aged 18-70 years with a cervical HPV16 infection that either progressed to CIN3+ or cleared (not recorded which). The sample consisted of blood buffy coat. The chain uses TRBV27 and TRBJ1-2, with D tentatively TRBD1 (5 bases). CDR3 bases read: TGTGCCAGCAGTTTTCAGGACAACACCGATGGC. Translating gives CASSFQDNTDG. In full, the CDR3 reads CASSFQDNTDGYTF.